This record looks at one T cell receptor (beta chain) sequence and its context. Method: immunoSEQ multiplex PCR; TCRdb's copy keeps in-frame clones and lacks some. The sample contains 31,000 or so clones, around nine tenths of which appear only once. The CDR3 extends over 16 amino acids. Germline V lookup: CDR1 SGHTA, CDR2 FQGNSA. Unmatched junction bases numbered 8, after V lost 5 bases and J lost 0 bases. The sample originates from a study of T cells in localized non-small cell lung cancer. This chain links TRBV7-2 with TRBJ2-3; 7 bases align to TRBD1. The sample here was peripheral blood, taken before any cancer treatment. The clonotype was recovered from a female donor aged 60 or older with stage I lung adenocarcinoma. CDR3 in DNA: TGTGCCAGCAGCCTCCTGGCCAGGGGGAGCACAGATACGCAGTATTTT. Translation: CASSLLARGSTDTQYF.